These 32 T cell receptor beta chains were all obtained from the same sample, sequenced in a study of cytomegalovirus exposure and HLA in healthy donors. Assay: immunoSEQ multiplex PCR; the TCRdb copy retains only in-frame clones and omits some. The sample carries about 150,000 clones, about 90% recorded once. Source material: PBMCs. Every receptor here comes from a woman aged 25 to 39 in good health and CMV-seropositive.

The rearrangement links TRBV9 to TRBJ1-1; D may be TRBD1 (6 bases). CDR1 and CDR2 (germline): SGDLS, YYNGEE. The CDR3 extends over 20 amino acids. Trimming stripped 0 bases from V and 3 bases from J, with 27 bases between. The DNA for the CDR3 is TGTGCCAGCAGCGTAGCTACCCCGGGGTACGGGGGGCAAGAGGACACTGAAGCTTTCTTT. Its translation is CASSVATPGYGGQEDTEAFF. Variable domain in full (rest from reference TRBV9 and TRBJ1-1): DSGVTQTPKHLITATGQRVTLRCSPRSGDLSVYWYQQSLDQGLQFLIQYYNGEERAKGNILERFSAQQFPDLHSELNLSSLELGDSALYFCASSVATPGYGGQEDTEAFFGQGTRLTVV.

J is TRBJ1-2 and V is TRBV29-1, with a tentative D call TRBD1 (6 bases). The CDR3 length is 14 residues. Trimming removed 2 bases at V and 8 bases at J, with 18 bases between. Germline CDR1 and CDR2: SQVTM and ANQGSEA. CDR3 in amino acids: CSVELTGFSIGYTF. CDR3 DNA sequence: TGCAGCGTTGAACTTACAGGGTTTAGTATAGGCTACACCTTC.

V and J are TRBV6-5 and TRBJ1-1, with D maybe TRBD1 (6 bases). The V gene lost 0 bases and the J gene lost 6 bases, with 14 bases spanning the gap. CDR3 length equals 15 residues. In germline, CDR1 is MNHEY, CDR2 SVGAGI. CDR3: CASSYSGRGYPEAFF. For the CDR3, the DNA is TGTGCCAGCAGTTACTCCGGCAGGGGATACCCTGAAGCTTTCTTT.

The chain carries TRBV25-1 and TRBJ1-4; 7 bases agree with TRBD1. Germline lookup yields CDR1 MGHDK and CDR2 SYGVNS. CDR3 length equals 14 residues. V was clipped by 6 bases and J by 8 bases; unmatched bases: 9. The DNA for the CDR3 is TGTGCCAGCAGCCTGACAGGGAATATAGAAAAACTGTTTTTT. As protein: CASSLTGNIEKLFF.

This clone appeared once. The rearrangement joins TRBV5-1 to TRBJ2-7, with 7 bases lining up with TRBD1. This CDR3 spans 15 amino acids. Germline CDR1 is SGHRS and CDR2 is YFSETQ. V was pared by 4 bases and J by 3 bases, with 10 bases of the junction left unmatched. The chain's CDR3 is CASSRTTGRFYEQYF. Written as DNA, the CDR3 is TGCGCCAGCAGCAGAACGACAGGGCGTTTCTACGAGCAGTACTTC.

In its sample, this clone was seen a few times. The chain is built from TRBV5-1 and TRBJ1-2, with 7 bases lining up with TRBD1. The trim removed 5 bases at V and 7 bases at J, leaving 11 bases unmatched. The CDR3 extends over 14 amino acids. Per germline, CDR1 SGHRS and CDR2 YFSETQ. CDR3 loop: CASREVTAGGGYTF. The CDR3 DNA sequence: TGCGCCAGCAGAGAAGTGACGGCAGGGGGTGGCTACACCTTC.

The rearrangement joins TRBV28 to TRBJ2-6, with D perhaps matching TRBD2 (6 bases). V gave up 1 base and J gave up 4 bases, with 11 bases separating them. The CDR3 loop spans 16 amino acids. Looked up from germline, CDR1 is MDHEN and CDR2 is SYDVKM. CDR3 in amino acids: CASSLFGGAGANVLTF. The DNA for the CDR3 is TGTGCCAGCAGTTTATTCGGGGGAGCAGGGGCCAACGTCCTGACTTTC.

V usage is TRBV5-6 and J usage is TRBJ2-1, with 11 bases that match TRBD1. The CDR3 is made up of 13 amino acids. Germline V gives CDR1 SGHDT, CDR2 YYEEEE. Germline trimming cut 5 bases from V and 7 bases from J; bases unmatched to any gene: 2. CDR3 sequence reads: CASRGQGANEQFF. CDR3 coding DNA: TGTGCCAGCAGAGGACAGGGGGCGAATGAGCAGTTCTTC.

V gene TRBV19 combines with J gene TRBJ1-6; 10 nucleotides align to TRBD1. V lost 5 bases to trimming and J lost 6 bases; unmatched junction nucleotides: 4. CDR1 is LNHDA, CDR2 SQIVND, per germline (reference sequence). The CDR3 runs 15 residues. This CDR3 reads CASSWGTGANSPLHF. The CDR3 DNA reads as TGTGCCAGTAGTTGGGGGACAGGGGCTAATTCACCCCTCCACTTT.

This clone showed up just a few times. The chain employs TRBV6-4 and TRBJ1-4; TRBD1 matches at 8 bases. There are 16 residues in the CDR3. Unmatched junction bases numbered 12, after V lost 4 bases and J lost 8 bases. The V gene's germline CDR1 is MRHNA and CDR2 SNTAGT. Here the CDR3 DNA reads TGTGCCAGCAGTGGACAGGGGCCGTTACGTATAGAAAAACTGTTTTTT. Amino acid sequence: CASSGQGPLRIEKLFF.

This clone was seen only once. The genes are TRBV7-6 and TRBJ2-1, with D possibly being TRBD2 (5 bases). V dropped 2 bases and J dropped 7 bases, with 15 bases sitting between them. Germline V CDR1 and CDR2: SGHVS, FNYEAQ. The CDR3 has 15 residues. The CDR3 loop reads CASSLWSGTYNEQFF. As DNA, the CDR3 is TGTGCCAGCAGCTTATGGTCGGGAACGTATAATGAGCAGTTCTTC.

The chain couples TRBV4-1 to TRBJ1-2; 9 bases fit TRBD1. This CDR3 is 15 amino acids long. The V gene end was trimmed by 0 bases and the J gene end by 4 bases; junction bases not matched to a gene: 3. Germline V gene data show CDR1 as MGHRA and CDR2 as YSYEKL. The CDR3 nucleotides read TGCGCCAGCAGCCAAGAGGGACAGGGCCTCTATGGCTACACCTTC. Amino acids: CASSQEGQGLYGYTF.

The CDR3 region is CASSSYRGNQPQHF. DNA for the CDR3: TGTGCCAGCAGTTCCTACAGGGGCAATCAGCCCCAGCATTTT. The V gene is TRBV28, the J gene TRBJ1-5; the D gene is possibly TRBD1 (6 bases). The CDR3 loop spans 14 amino acids. The V gene lost 4 bases and the J gene lost 2 bases, with 9 bases spanning the gap. Germline V gene data show CDR1 as MDHEN and CDR2 as SYDVKM.

The genes are TRBV28 and TRBJ1-5; no clear D gene. The CDR3 totals 17 residues. The germline gives CDR1 MDHEN, CDR2 SYDVKM. The V and J ends lost 2 bases and 3 bases respectively, with 17 bases between them. The CDR3 DNA sequence: TGTGCCAGCAGTTTACCCCACTTAGGGAGGGCCAATCAGCCCCAGCATTTT. Amino acid sequence: CASSLPHLGRANQPQHF.

This chain joins TRBV27 and TRBJ2-7; 9 nucleotides align to TRBD1. Germline loops: CDR1 MNHEY, CDR2 SMNVEV (reference sequence). CDR3 length: 16 residues. V gave up 6 bases and J gave up 0 bases; unmatched junction bases: 9. The CDR3 DNA reads TGTGCCAGCAGATTCAGACAGGGGGATAACTCCTACGAGCAGTACTTC. Protein: CASRFRQGDNSYEQYF.

The chain couples TRBV21-1 to TRBJ1-2. TRBV21-1 is a pseudogene segment. The length of the CDR3 is 12 residues. DNA of the CDR3: TGTGCCAGCAGCAATGGCGGGGATGGCTACACCTTC. Translating it yields CASSNGGDGYTF.

The chain couples TRBV30 to TRBJ1-5; perhaps TRBD1 as D (6 bases). CDR1 GTSNPN and CDR2 SVGIG come from the germline V gene (reference sequence). The V end lost 1 base, the J end lost 6 bases, and 10 bases lay between the germline ends. This CDR3 has 13 amino acids. The CDR3, as DNA: TGTGCCTGGAGTGACAGGGTGGTTCAGCCCCAGCATTTT. This sequence encodes CAWSDRVVQPQHF.

The chain combines TRBV5-6 with TRBJ2-7, with 11 bases identical to TRBD1. The germline V gene encodes CDR1 SGHDT and CDR2 YYEEEE. CDR3 length: 14 residues. V lost 2 bases and J lost 5; bases outside the gene matches: 3. CDR3 loop: CASSFGQGANEQYF. CDR3 bases: TGTGCCAGCAGCTTTGGACAGGGGGCCAACGAGCAGTACTTC.

The rearrangement joins TRBV15 to TRBJ2-2, with D possibly matching TRBD2 (6 bases). The germline gives CDR1 LNHNV, CDR2 YYDKDF (reference sequence). Trimming took 5 bases from V and 3 from J, leaving 10 bases between them. This CDR3 is 14 amino acids long. CDR3 bases: TGTGCCACCAGCTCCGGACTATACACCGGGGAGCTGTTTTTT. Its translation: CATSSGLYTGELFF. The full variable domain, in which reference TRBV15 and TRBJ2-2 provide the parts outside the CDR3, is DAMVIQNPRYQVTQFGKPVTLSCSQTLNHNVMYWYQQKSSQAPKLLFHYYDKDFNNEADTPDNFQSRRPNTSFCFLDIRSPGLGDTAMYLCATSSGLYTGELFFGEGSRLTVL.

This rearrangement joins TRBV19 to TRBJ2-7, with 10 nucleotides matching TRBD2. The V segment lost 4 bases and the J segment 0 bases; nucleotides outside the gene matches: 3. This CDR3 spans 15 amino acids. Germline CDR1 and CDR2: LNHDA and SQIVND (reference sequence). For the CDR3, the DNA is TGTGCCAGTAGTACTAGCGGGAGTTCCTCCTACGAGCAGTACTTC. Residues: CASSTSGSSSYEQYF.

The chain is built from TRBV11-3 and TRBJ2-1, with 8 positions matching TRBD2. This CDR3 contains 14 residues. The J segment lost 3 bases and the V segment lost 6 bases, leaving 4 bases of the junction unmatched. CDR1 and CDR2 from the germline V gene are SGHNT and YENEEA. The CDR3, as DNA: TGTGCCAGCAGTAGCGGGGATAACTACAATGAGCAGTTCTTC. Its protein is CASSSGDNYNEQFF. Full variable domain (rest looked up from reference TRBV11-3 and TRBJ2-1): EAGVVQSPRYKIIEKKQPVAFWCNPISGHNTLYWYLQNLGQGPELLIRYENEEAVDDSQLPKDRFSAERLKGVDSTLKIQPAELGDSAVYLCASSSGDNYNEQFFGPGTRLTVL.

The CDR3 nucleotides are TGCGCCAGCAGCACCGGACTAGCGGGAGGTGACGGGGAGCTGTTTTTT. Amino acids: CASSTGLAGGDGELFF. The V gene is TRBV5-1, the J gene TRBJ2-2; 14 bases fit TRBD2. Trimming cost V 4 bases and J 7 bases; bases outside gene matches: 6. Per the germline V gene, CDR1 is SGHRS and CDR2 is YFSETQ. The CDR3 has 16 residues. Full variable domain (missing parts from reference TRBV5-1 and TRBJ2-2): KAGVTQTPRYLIKTRGQQVTLSCSPISGHRSVSWYQQTPGQGLQFLFEYFSETQRNKGNFPGRFSGRQFSNSRSEMNVSTLELGDSALYLCASSTGLAGGDGELFFGEGSRLTVL.

The V call is TRBV4-1, the J call TRBJ2-5; 7 bases fit TRBD1. Germline V CDR1 and CDR2: MGHRA, YSYEKL. CDR3 length: 14 amino acids. J gave up 7 bases and V 6 bases, and 11 bases lay outside the gene matches. The CDR3 DNA reads TGCGCCAGCAGAGGGCAACAGGGGTGGGGGACCCAGTACTTC. Its protein is CASRGQQGWGTQYF.

The CDR3, as DNA: TGTGCCAGCAGCCAAGATAGGGCGCTTAGCGGGAGGGGCATGGGGAAAGAGACCCAGTACTTC. It yields the protein CASSQDRALSGRGMGKETQYF. V is TRBV4-2 and J is TRBJ2-5; TRBD2 agrees at 11 bases. V shed 0 bases, J shed 3 bases, and the junction held 18 bases outside the gene matches. The CDR3 runs 21 residues. From germline, CDR1 is LGHNA and CDR2 YNFKEQ.

The V and J genes are TRBV27 and TRBJ2-2, with D hard to call. The CDR3 extends over 10 amino acids. Germline-derived CDR1 and CDR2 are MNHEY and SMNVEV (reference sequence). The V end lost 6 bases, the J end lost 7 bases, and 3 bases lay between the germline ends. CDR3 loop: CASRHGELFF. CDR3 bases: TGTGCCAGCAGACACGGGGAGCTGTTTTTT.

V and J are TRBV28 and TRBJ1-5; D is perhaps TRBD1 (5 bases). Germline CDR1 is MDHEN and CDR2 is SYDVKM. The CDR3 consists of 13 residues. The ends were cut back, 8 bases at V and 4 bases at J, with 12 bases in the middle. The CDR3 bases are TGTGCCAGCCATGACCAGGGTAATCAGCCCCAGCATTTT. This encodes CASHDQGNQPQHF.

V is TRBV19 and J is TRBJ1-5, with 9 bases aligning to TRBD1. Trimming at V came to 3 bases and at J to 2 bases, leaving 5 bases not matched to a gene. CDR1 and CDR2 from the germline V gene are LNHDA and SQIVND (reference sequence). The CDR3 covers 16 residues. CDR3 nucleotide sequence: TGTGCCAGTAGTATCATCGACAGGGGGGGCAATCAGCCCCAGCATTTT. Protein: CASSIIDRGGNQPQHF. The entire variable domain, with the rest obtained from reference TRBV19 and TRBJ1-5, is as follows: DGGITQSPKYLFRKEGQNVTLSCEQNLNHDAMYWYRQDPGQGLRLIYYSQIVNDFQKGDIAEGYSVSREKKESFPLTVTSAQKNPTAFYLCASSIIDRGGNQPQHFGDGTRLSIL.

The V gene is TRBV7-9, the J gene TRBJ2-1, with D uncertain. This CDR3 has 9 amino acids. Germline assignment: CDR1 SEHNR and CDR2 FQNEAQ (reference sequence). V gave up 8 bases and J gave up 8 bases, with 4 bases separating them. The CDR3 sequence is CASGHEQFF. In nucleotides, the CDR3 is TGTGCCAGCGGCCATGAGCAGTTCTTC.

The gene calls are TRBV6-5 and TRBJ1-2; D not resolved. The V end was cut by 0 bases, the J end by 5 bases, with 16 bases between. Germline assignment: CDR1 MNHEY and CDR2 SVGAGI. CDR3 length: 16 residues. The CDR3 spells CASSYSKGGGHYGYTF. CDR3 bases: TGTGCCAGCAGTTACTCTAAGGGTGGAGGGCATTATGGCTACACCTTC.

The rearrangement links TRBV28 to TRBJ2-4; D perhaps matches TRBD2 (6 bases). The ends were cut back, 10 bases at V and 6 bases at J, with 16 bases in the middle. CDR1 is MDHEN, CDR2 SYDVKM, per germline. The CDR3 has 13 amino acids. CDR3 loop: CATAIGGPNIQYF. CDR3 nucleotides: TGTGCCACCGCTATCGGGGGTCCAAACATTCAGTACTTC.

The chain's CDR3 is CSVASGSGIYEQYF. CDR3 nucleotide sequence: TGCAGCGTGGCCTCTGGTAGCGGGATCTACGAGCAGTACTTC. The V and J genes are TRBV29-1 and TRBJ2-7, with TRBD2 matching 8 bases. CDR1 is SQVTM, CDR2 ANQGSEA, per germline. Trimming at V came to 6 bases and at J to 3 bases, leaving 10 bases not matched to a gene. The CDR3 has 14 amino acids.

Only one count was recorded for this clone. The chain joins TRBV14 to TRBJ2-3; D is unclear. V was cut by 1 base and J by 3 bases, with 5 bases left in between. The germline CDR1 and CDR2 sequences are SGHDN and FVKESK. There are 13 residues in the CDR3. The CDR3 DNA sequence: TGTGCCAGCAGCCAAGCCCTGACAGATACGCAGTATTTT. Amino acid sequence: CASSQALTDTQYF. Using reference TRBV14 and TRBJ2-3 for the parts outside the CDR3, the full variable domain is EAGVTQFPSHSVIEKGQTVTLRCDPISGHDNLYWYRRVMGKEIKFLLHFVKESKQDESGMPNNRFLAERTGGTYSTLKVQPAELEDSGVYFCASSQALTDTQYFGPGTRLTVL.